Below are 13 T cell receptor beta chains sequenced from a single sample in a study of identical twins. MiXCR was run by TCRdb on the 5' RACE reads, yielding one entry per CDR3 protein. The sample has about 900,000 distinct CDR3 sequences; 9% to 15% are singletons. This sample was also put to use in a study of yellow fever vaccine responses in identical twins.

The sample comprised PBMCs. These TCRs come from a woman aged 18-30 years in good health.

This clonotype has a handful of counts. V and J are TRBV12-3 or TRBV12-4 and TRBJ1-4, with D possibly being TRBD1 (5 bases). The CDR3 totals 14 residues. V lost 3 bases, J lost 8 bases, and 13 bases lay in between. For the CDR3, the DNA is TGTGCCAGCAGTTTCGCAGGGCTAGGGGAAAAACTGTTTTTT. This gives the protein CASSFAGLGEKLFF.

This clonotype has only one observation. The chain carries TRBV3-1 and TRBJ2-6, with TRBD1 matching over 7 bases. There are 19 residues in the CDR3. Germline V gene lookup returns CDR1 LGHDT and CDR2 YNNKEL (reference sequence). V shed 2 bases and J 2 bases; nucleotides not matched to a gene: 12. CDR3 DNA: TGTGCCAGCAGCCAACAATTCCGGGACAGCCCTGCTGGGGCCAACGTCCTGACTTTC. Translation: CASSQQFRDSPAGANVLTF.

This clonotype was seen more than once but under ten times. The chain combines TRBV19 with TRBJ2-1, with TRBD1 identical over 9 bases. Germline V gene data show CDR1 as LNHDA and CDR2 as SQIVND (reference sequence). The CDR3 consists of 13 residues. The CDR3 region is CATRDRAYNEQFF. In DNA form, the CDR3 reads TGTGCTACGAGGGACAGGGCATACAATGAGCAGTTCTTC. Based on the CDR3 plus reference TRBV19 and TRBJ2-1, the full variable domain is DGGITQSPKYLFRKEGQNVTLSCEQNLNHDAMYWYRQDPGQGLRLIYYSQIVNDFQKGDIAEGYSVSREKKESFPLTVTSAQKNPTAFYLCATRDRAYNEQFFGPGTRLTVL.

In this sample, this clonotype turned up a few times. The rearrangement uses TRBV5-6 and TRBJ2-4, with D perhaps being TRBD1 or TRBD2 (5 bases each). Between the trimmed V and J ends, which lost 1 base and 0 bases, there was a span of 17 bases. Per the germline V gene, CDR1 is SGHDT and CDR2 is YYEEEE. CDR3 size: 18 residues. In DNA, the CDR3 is TGTGCCAGCAGCTTGTTAGAGGGGCGTTTACTAGCCAAAAACATTCAGTACTTC. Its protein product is CASSLLEGRLLAKNIQYF.

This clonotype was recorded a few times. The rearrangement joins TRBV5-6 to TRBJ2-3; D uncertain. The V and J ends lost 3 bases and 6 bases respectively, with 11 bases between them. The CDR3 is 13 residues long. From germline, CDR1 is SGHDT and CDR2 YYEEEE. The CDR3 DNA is TGTGCCAGCAGCTCGACGTGGAAGGATACGCAGTATTTT. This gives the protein CASSSTWKDTQYF. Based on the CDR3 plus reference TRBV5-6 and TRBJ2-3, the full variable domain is DAGVTQSPTHLIKTRGQQVTLRCSPKSGHDTVSWYQQALGQGPQFIFQYYEEEERQRGNFPDRFSGHQFPNYSSELNVNALLLGDSALYLCASSSTWKDTQYFGPGTRLTVL.

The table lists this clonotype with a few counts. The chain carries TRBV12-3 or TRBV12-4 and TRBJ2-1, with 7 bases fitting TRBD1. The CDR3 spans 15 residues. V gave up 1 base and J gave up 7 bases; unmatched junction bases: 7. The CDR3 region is CASSLGAKGANEQFF. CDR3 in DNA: TGTGCCAGCAGTTTAGGAGCGAAGGGGGCTAATGAGCAGTTCTTC.

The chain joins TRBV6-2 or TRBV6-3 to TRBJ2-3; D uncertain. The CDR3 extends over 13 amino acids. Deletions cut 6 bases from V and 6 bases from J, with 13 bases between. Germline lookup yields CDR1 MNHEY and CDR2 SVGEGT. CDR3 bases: TGTGCCAGCAGGCAAACAGTTTTGGATACGCAGTATTTT. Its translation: CASRQTVLDTQYF.

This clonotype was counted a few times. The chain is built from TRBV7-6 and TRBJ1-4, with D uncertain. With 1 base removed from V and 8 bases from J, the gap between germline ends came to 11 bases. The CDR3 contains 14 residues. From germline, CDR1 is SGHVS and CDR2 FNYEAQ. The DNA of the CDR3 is TGTGCCAGCAGCTTAGGTGGGCCGAGGGAAAAACTGTTTTTT. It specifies CASSLGGPREKLFF.

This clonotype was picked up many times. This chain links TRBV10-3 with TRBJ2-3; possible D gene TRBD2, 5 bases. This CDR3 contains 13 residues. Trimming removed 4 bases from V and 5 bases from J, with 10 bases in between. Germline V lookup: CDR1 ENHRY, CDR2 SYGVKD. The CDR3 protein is CAISAGERDTQYF. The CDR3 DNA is TGTGCCATCAGTGCCGGGGAAAGAGATACGCAGTATTTT.

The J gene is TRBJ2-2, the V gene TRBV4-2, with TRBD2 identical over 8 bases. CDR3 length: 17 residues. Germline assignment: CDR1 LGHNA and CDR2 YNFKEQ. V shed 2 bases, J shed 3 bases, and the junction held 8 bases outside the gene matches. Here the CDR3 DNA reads TGTGCCAGCAGCCAATCTGTAGCGGGGCTATACACCGGGGAGCTGTTTTTT. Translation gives CASSQSVAGLYTGELFF.

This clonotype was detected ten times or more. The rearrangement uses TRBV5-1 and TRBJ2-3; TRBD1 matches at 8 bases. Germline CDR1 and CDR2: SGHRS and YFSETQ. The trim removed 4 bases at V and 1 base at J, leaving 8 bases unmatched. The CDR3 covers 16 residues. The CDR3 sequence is CASSGAGTGGTDTQYF. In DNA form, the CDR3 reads TGCGCCAGCAGCGGGGCCGGGACAGGAGGCACAGATACGCAGTATTTT.

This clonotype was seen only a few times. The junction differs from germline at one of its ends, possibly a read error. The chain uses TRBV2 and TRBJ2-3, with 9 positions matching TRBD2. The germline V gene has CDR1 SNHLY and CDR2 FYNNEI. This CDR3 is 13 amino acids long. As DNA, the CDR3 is TGTGCCCGCAGGACTAGCGGCACAGATACGCAGTATTTT. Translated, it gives CARRTSGTDTQYF.

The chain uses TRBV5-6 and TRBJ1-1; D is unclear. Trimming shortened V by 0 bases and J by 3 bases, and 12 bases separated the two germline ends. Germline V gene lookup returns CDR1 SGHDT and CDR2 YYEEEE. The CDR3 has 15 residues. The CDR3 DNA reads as TGTGCCAGCAGCTTGGCCGCCAGCCAGTACACTGAAGCTTTCTTT. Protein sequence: CASSLAASQYTEAFF.